This TCR beta chain emerged from a study of tumor-infiltrating lymphocytes in localized non-small cell lung cancer (dated by TCRdb to the early 2020s). Regarding the study in general: Several histologies were represented in the cohort, which also included both smokers and never-smokers as well as patients whose samples were collected after neoadjuvant chemotherapy. Each patient contributed resected tumor tissue and uninvolved lung tissue from the same patient, described as non-adjacent to the tumor. In total, the ICON cohort was made up of approximately 150 surgical patients who had localized non-small cell lung cancer and whose tumors were resected. The paired tumor versus uninvolved lung comparison of immunoSEQ T-cell fraction included some 50 patients. Flow cytometry, multiplex immunofluorescence, RNA-seq, exome sequencing and proteomics were applied to the same patients as TCR sequencing, which was one of several integrated assays.

To note about this clone: Its antigen is unknown. The germline gene is not matched at one end of the junction; a read error may be the cause.

The T-cell fraction in tumor and uninvolved lung tissue was provided by TCR sequencing with the immunoSEQ assay. The study's processing was this. In the survival analysis, patients were divided into a high T-cell fraction group (upper tertile) and a low T-cell fraction group (lower two tertiles), and the two groups were compared using a log-rank test. A signed-rank test was used to test differences in T-cell fraction between paired tumor and uninvolved lung samples. The clones in this table, taken by TCRdb from immuneACCESS, are in-frame only. Not every clone is retained; where verified, under half of the shortfall comes from an unresolved V gene, and the cause of the rest is unknown. That table gives V, J and clone size, and the DNA gave D and trimming. The sample records fewer than 20,000 clones, about three quarters of which are singletons. The leading ten clones occupy roughly 6% of the sample.

Here is what the overall study found, with its caveats: No difference in TCR-derived T-cell fraction was observed between the flow cytometry-defined immunotypes IM1 (good prognosis) and IM2 (poor prognosis). Recurrence-free survival showed no association with tumor T-cell fraction measured by TCR sequencing (p = 0.61). Consistent with immunofluorescence CD3 counts, TCRbeta sequencing supported greater T cell infiltration in tumors than in uninvolved lung tissue. Assay coverage varied across patients depending on available tissue quantity, so only a subset of the cohort had TCR sequencing. Because different assays used different pieces of the same tissue, technical variation could not be distinguished from intratumor heterogeneity.

Taken from the germline V gene (reference sequence), the CDR1 and CDR2 loops are SEHNR and FQNEAQ. The CDR3 has 16 amino acids, counting the end cysteine and phenylalanine. Only CDR3 DNA is held: 48 bases, read in frame from base 1. ICON enrollment began in 2016, and the last patient was enrolled in September 2018. A subcohort of approximately 76 patients provided fresh tumor and matched uninvolved tissue for in-depth immune analyses, with TCR sequencing among those analyses. DNA isolated from bulk tissue, without cell sorting, was used for TCR sequencing. The sequencing sample was made of lung tumor tissue. The clonotype comes from a human donor with non-small cell lung cancer. The chain uses TRBV7-9 and TRBJ1-2, with 9 junctional bases fitting TRBD1. This receptor carries the CDR3 CASSLSGTGSRPSSSF. The sequenced DNA: TGTGCCAGCAGCTTGTCCGGGACAGGGAGTAGGCCGTCTTCGTCCTTC. With all but the CDR3 taken from the reference TRBV7-9 and TRBJ1-2 genes, the full variable domain is: DTGVSQNPRHKITKRGQNVTFRCDPISEHNRLYWYRQTLGQGPEFLTYFQNEAQLEKSRLLSDRFSAERPKGSFSTLEIQRTEQGDSAMYLCASSLSGTGSRPSSSFGSGTRLTVV.